This T cell receptor beta chain was profiled in a study of T cells after yellow fever vaccination. Study-wide results and limits: Most clones from primary vaccination were detected again post-booster (around 95% CD4, around 88% CD8). Among all clonotypes, a small share was observed in both CD4 and CD8 compartments. The study found a weaker secondary response that peaked faster, day 5 versus 15.

A note on this clonotype: What it binds is unknown.

Synthesis of TCR cDNA relied on 5'RACE template switching, which attached a universal primer site and UMIs. TCRdb fed the 5' RACE reads into MiXCR, producing one record per CDR3 protein. The sample shows some 340,000 distinct CDR3 sequences, 4.1% of them seen only once. The CDR3 runs to 14 residues. Germline CDR1 reads MNHNY; CDR2 reads SVGAGI (reference sequence). V lost 7 bases and J lost 2; bases outside the gene matches: 5. Sequenced material: PBMCs, taken 5 days after the yellow fever booster vaccination. This clonotype was obtained from a man between 18 and 29 years old who received the YFV17D yellow fever vaccine. This chain connects TRBV6-6 to TRBJ2-5; 9 bases fit TRBD2. Here the CDR3 reads CASKSSGAQETQYF. The CDR3 nucleotides are TGTGCCAGCAAATCTAGCGGGGCACAAGAGACCCAGTACTTC.